This T cell receptor (beta chain) was found in a study of cytomegalovirus exposure and HLA in healthy donors. PCR amplification relied on 60 Vbeta primers (plus 13 Jbeta primers). Sequencing used immunoSEQ multiplex PCR; TCRdb keeps in-frame clones, though not all of them. The sample's table shows about 140,000 clones. The CDR3 is 15 amino acids. The V end lost 1 base, the J end lost 5 bases, and 14 bases lay between the germline ends. Per the germline V gene, CDR1 is KGHSH and CDR2 is LQKENI. The TCR sequence derives from a male donor in good health and CMV-seronegative. The rearrangement links TRBV18 to TRBJ2-5; a weak D match, TRBD1 (6 bases). Sequencing input: PBMCs. Here the CDR3 DNA reads TGTGCCAGCTCACCACTATCAGGGCAGGGGGAGACCCAGTACTTC. Protein sequence: CASSPLSGQGETQYF.